This entry is about one TCR beta chain. What it binds is not known. This record belongs to a study of T-cell memory formation after mild COVID-19. Findings and caveats of the study: Pre-infection memory held some responding clones, suggesting pre-existing cross-reactive T cells responded.

V lost 5 bases and J lost 2, with 15 bases in between. The CDR3 contains 14 residues. Looked up from germline, CDR1 is DFQATT and CDR2 is SNEGSKA (reference sequence). Using its own MiXCR run on the 5' RACE reads, TCRdb lists one record per CDR3 protein. The sample carries 530,000 or so distinct CDR3 sequences, around 16% recorded once. The sample taken for sequencing was PBMCs or a T cell subset sorted from them (not recorded which). The sequence came from an adult woman who had mild COVID-19 (a few samples of this study predate the infection). Cell type and time point are not known. The chain links TRBV20-1 to TRBJ2-5; weak D call: TRBD2 (5 bases). The CDR3 reads CSARLLPAQETQYF. CDR3 coding DNA: TGCAGTGCTCGACTACTCCCCGCTCAAGAGACCCAGTACTTC.